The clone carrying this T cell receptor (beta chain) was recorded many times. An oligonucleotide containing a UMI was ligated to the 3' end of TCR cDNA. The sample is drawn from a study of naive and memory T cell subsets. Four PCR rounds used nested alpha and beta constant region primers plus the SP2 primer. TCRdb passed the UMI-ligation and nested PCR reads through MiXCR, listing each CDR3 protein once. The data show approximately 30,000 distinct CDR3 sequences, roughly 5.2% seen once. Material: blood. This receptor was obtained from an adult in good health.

CDR3 region: CASFGTYYNSPLHF. The CDR3 nucleotides are TGTGCCAGCTTTGGGACCTACTATAATTCACCCCTCCACTTT. The chain employs TRBV28 and TRBJ1-6; perhaps TRBD1 as D (5 bases). V lost 8 bases and J 3 bases, leaving 11 bases between the germline ends. The CDR3 has 14 residues. CDR1 MDHEN and CDR2 SYDVKM come from the germline V gene.